The 10 T cell receptor beta chains given below trace back to one sample, sequenced in a study of identical twins. TCRdb redid the calling of the 5' RACE reads with MiXCR, one entry per CDR3 protein. This repertoire shows 420,000 or so distinct CDR3 sequences, approximately 17% found once; its top ten account for roughly an eighth. What was sequenced was naive T cells sorted from blood. The receptors come from a man aged 45-65 years in good health.

V gene TRBV29-1 combines with J gene TRBJ2-1; TRBD2 aligns across 11 bases. After removal of 0 bases from V and 2 bases from J, the junction contained 3 bases not matched to a gene. The CDR3 has 16 amino acids. In germline, CDR1 is SQVTM, CDR2 ANQGSEA. The CDR3 reads CSVEDLTSGTYNEQFF. As DNA, the CDR3 is TGCAGCGTTGAAGATCTGACTAGCGGGACCTACAATGAGCAGTTCTTC.

The table lists this clonotype with many counts. The V gene is TRBV9, the J gene TRBJ2-1; maybe TRBD1 (7 bases). Germline CDR1 reads SGDLS; CDR2 reads YYNGEE. The CDR3 extends over 16 amino acids. Trimming took 0 bases from V and 3 from J, leaving 13 bases between them. The CDR3 region is CASSVGGGGYYNEQFF. The CDR3 DNA reads TGTGCCAGCAGCGTAGGAGGAGGGGGCTACTACAATGAGCAGTTCTTC.

The chain carries TRBV3-1 and TRBJ2-1; D remains unclear. Germline lookup yields CDR1 LGHDT and CDR2 YNNKEL (reference sequence). V lost 4 bases and J 0 bases, leaving 13 bases between the germline ends. The CDR3 has 16 amino acids. CDR3 in amino acids: CASSLVQQNSYNEQFF. Here the CDR3 DNA reads TGTGCCAGCAGCCTAGTCCAACAAAACTCCTACAATGAGCAGTTCTTC.

This chain links TRBV5-5 with TRBJ1-1; no firm D call. The length of the CDR3 is 15 residues. CDR1 SGHKS and CDR2 YYEKEE come from the germline V gene (reference sequence). The germline V and J ends were trimmed by 2 bases and 7 bases, with 18 bases remaining between them. The CDR3 region is CASSFGGLRRFEAFF. The CDR3 region has the DNA TGTGCCAGCAGCTTCGGCGGCCTGCGTCGGTTTGAAGCTTTCTTT.

To note about this clonotype: A much larger clone is a single base away; this may be a read error. V usage is TRBV20-1 and J usage is TRBJ2-1; maybe TRBD2 (7 bases). The CDR3 consists of 15 residues. The germline V gene has CDR1 DFQATT and CDR2 SNEGSKA (reference sequence). CDR3 sequence reads: CRGGGGAASYNVQFF. The CDR3 DNA reads as TGCAGGGGGGGAGGGGGAGCGGCCTCCTACAATGTGCAGTTCTTC.

This clonotype was seen at least ten times. The V gene is TRBV7-3, the J gene TRBJ2-1, with 11 bases identical to TRBD2. The CDR3 has 15 amino acids. CDR1 is SGHTA, CDR2 FQGTGA, per germline. V was pared by 5 bases and J by 6 bases, with 6 bases of the junction left unmatched. The CDR3 loop is CASSPVAGGANEQFF. CDR3 bases: TGTGCCAGCAGCCCCGTAGCGGGAGGGGCCAATGAGCAGTTCTTC. Drawing the rest from reference TRBV7-3 and TRBJ2-1, the complete variable domain is GAGVSQTPSNKVTEKGKYVELRCDPISGHTALYWYRQSLGQGPEFLIYFQGTGAADDSGLPNDRFFAVRPEGSVSTLKIQRTERGDSAVYLCASSPVAGGANEQFFGPGTRLTVL.

This clonotype appeared many times. The chain uses TRBV12-3 or TRBV12-4 and TRBJ2-3; 7 positions agree with TRBD1. The V gene end was trimmed by 5 bases and the J gene end by 0 bases; junction bases not matched to a gene: 11. The CDR3 is made up of 17 amino acids. The CDR3 DNA sequence: TGTGCCAGCAGTAGAATTCCGGGACAGACTAGCACAGATACGCAGTATTTT. Protein product: CASSRIPGQTSTDTQYF.

J is TRBJ1-1 and V is TRBV28, with 9 bases matching TRBD1. Looked up from germline, CDR1 is MDHEN and CDR2 is SYDVKM. The CDR3 is made up of 17 amino acids. After removal of 6 bases from V and 5 bases from J, the junction contained 16 bases not matched to a gene. The CDR3 bases are TGTGCCAGCAGACCCGTCCCGGGACAGGGATGGAGGACTGAAGCTTTCTTT. Translating gives CASRPVPGQGWRTEAFF.

The rearrangement joins TRBV11-2 to TRBJ2-1; TRBD2 matches 7 bases. CDR1 is SGHAT and CDR2 is FQNNGV in the germline V gene. Trimming removed 1 base from V and 4 bases from J; junction bases left unmatched: 13. The CDR3 totals 18 residues. The CDR3: CASSLVPSRTSEYNEQFF. The CDR3 DNA follows: TGTGCCAGCAGCTTAGTCCCAAGTAGAACTAGCGAGTACAATGAGCAGTTCTTC.

This clonotype was recorded a few times. The chain joins TRBV4-2 to TRBJ2-3; unclear D gene. Trimming took 0 bases from V and 6 from J, leaving 10 bases between them. This CDR3 region has 14 residues. Germline CDR1 reads LGHNA; CDR2 reads YNFKEQ. As DNA, the CDR3 is TGTGCCAGCAGCCAAGATCAGTTGGACGATACGCAGTATTTT. This sequence encodes CASSQDQLDDTQYF.